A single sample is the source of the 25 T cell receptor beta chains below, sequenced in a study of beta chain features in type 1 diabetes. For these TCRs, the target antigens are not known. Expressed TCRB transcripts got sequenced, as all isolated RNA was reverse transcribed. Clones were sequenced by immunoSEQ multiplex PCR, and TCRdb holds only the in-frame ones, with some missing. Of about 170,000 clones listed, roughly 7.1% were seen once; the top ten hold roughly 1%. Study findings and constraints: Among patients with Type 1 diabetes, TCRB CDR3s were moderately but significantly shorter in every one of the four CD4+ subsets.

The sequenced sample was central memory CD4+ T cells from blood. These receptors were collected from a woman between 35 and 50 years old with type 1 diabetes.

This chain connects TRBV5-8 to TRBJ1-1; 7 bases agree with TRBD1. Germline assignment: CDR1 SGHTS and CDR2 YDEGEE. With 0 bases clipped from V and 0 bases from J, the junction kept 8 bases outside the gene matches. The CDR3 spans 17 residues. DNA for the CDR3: TGTGCCAGCAGCTTGGGGGCGTCAGGGGGGCTGAACACTGAAGCTTTCTTT. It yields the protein CASSLGASGGLNTEAFF.

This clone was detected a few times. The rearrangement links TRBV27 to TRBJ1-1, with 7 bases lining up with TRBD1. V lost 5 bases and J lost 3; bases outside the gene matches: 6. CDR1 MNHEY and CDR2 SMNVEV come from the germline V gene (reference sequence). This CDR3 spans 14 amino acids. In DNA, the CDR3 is TGTGCCAGCAGTAGACAGGGTCTGGACACTGAAGCTTTCTTT. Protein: CASSRQGLDTEAFF.

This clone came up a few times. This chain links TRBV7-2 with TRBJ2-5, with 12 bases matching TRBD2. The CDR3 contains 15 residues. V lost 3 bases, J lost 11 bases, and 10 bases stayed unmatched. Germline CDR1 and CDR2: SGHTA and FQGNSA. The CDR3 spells CASSFSSGGVMEQYF. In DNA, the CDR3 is TGTGCCAGCAGCTTCTCTAGCGGGGGGGTTATGGAGCAGTACTTC. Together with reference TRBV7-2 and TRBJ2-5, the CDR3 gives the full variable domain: GAGVSQSPSNKVTEKGKDVELRCDPISGHTALYWYRQSLGQGLEFLIYFQGNSAPDKSGLPSDRFSAERTGGSVSTLTIQRTQQEDSAVYLCASSFSSGGVMEQYFGPGTRLLVL.

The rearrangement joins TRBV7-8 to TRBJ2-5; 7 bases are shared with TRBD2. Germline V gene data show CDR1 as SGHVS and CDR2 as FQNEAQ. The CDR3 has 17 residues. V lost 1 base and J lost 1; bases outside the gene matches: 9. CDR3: CASSLGVRSSGQETQYF. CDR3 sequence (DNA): TGTGCCAGCAGCTTAGGAGTTAGGTCTAGCGGCCAAGAGACCCAGTACTTC.

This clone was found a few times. CDR3 in DNA: TGCGCCAGCGCCGGACTAGCGGGCACCTACAATGAGCAGTTCTTC. Amino acid sequence: CASAGLAGTYNEQFF. The chain has TRBV5-1 and TRBJ2-1, with 11 bases that match TRBD2. V gave up 7 bases and J gave up 2 bases; unmatched junction bases: 5. Looked up from germline, CDR1 is SGHRS and CDR2 is YFSETQ. This CDR3 has 15 amino acids.

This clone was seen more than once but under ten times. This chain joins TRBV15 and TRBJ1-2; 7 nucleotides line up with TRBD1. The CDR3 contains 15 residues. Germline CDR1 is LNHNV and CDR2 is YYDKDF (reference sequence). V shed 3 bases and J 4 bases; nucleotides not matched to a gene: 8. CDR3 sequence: CATSSPTGMGYGYTF. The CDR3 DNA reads TGTGCCACCAGCAGCCCGACAGGGATGGGCTATGGCTACACCTTC.

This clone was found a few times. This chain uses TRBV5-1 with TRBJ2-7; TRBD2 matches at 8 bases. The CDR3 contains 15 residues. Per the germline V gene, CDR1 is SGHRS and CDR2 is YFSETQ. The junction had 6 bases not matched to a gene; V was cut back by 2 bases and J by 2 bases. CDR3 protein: CASSFNTGGAYEQYF. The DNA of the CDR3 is TGCGCCAGCAGCTTTAACACCGGGGGGGCCTACGAGCAGTACTTC.

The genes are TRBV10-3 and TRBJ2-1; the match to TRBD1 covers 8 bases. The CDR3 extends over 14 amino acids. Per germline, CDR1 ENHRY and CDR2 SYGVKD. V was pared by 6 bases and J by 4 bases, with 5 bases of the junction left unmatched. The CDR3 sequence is CAIRTGDQYNEQFF. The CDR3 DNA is TGTGCCATCAGGACAGGGGACCAATACAATGAGCAGTTCTTC.

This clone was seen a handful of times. The CDR3 protein is CSVETGAEATIYF. In nucleotides, the CDR3 is TGCAGCGTCGAGACAGGGGCGGAGGCCACCATATATTTT. The chain uses TRBV29-1 and TRBJ1-3; 8 bases map to TRBD1. The germline gives CDR1 SQVTM, CDR2 ANQGSEA. The V and J ends lost 6 bases and 9 bases, in that order; junction bases with no gene match: 10. The CDR3 is 13 amino acids.

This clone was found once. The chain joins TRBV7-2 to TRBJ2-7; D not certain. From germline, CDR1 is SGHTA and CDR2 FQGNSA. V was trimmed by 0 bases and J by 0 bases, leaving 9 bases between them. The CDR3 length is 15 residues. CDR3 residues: CASSLALLSSYEQYF. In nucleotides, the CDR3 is TGTGCCAGCAGCTTAGCGCTTCTTAGCTCCTACGAGCAGTACTTC.

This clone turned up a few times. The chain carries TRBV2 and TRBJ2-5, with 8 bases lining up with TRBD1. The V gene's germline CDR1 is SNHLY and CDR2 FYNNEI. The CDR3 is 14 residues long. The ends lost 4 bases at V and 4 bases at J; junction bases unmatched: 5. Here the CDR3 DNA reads TGTGCCAGCAGTGGCTCAACAGGGGGAGAGACCCAGTACTTC. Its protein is CASSGSTGGETQYF.

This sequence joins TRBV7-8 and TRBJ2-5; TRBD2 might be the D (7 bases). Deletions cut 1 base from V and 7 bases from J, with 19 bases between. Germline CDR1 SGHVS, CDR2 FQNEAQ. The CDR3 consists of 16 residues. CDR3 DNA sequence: TGTGCCAGCAGCTTAGAGGGGGGGACACTCCCAACGACCCAGTACTTC. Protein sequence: CASSLEGGTLPTTQYF.

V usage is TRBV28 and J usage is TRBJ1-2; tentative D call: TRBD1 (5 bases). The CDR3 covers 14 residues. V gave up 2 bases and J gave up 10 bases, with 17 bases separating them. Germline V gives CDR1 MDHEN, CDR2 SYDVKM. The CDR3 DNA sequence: TGTGCCAGCAGTTTACGGCGGGACGCACCTCCCTACACCTTC. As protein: CASSLRRDAPPYTF.

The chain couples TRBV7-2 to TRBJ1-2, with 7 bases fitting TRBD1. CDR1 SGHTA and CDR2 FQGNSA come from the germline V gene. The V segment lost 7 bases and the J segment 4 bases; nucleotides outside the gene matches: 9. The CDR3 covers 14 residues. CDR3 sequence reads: CASNRDSSVYGYTF. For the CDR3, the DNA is TGTGCCAGCAACAGGGACAGTTCCGTCTATGGCTACACCTTC.

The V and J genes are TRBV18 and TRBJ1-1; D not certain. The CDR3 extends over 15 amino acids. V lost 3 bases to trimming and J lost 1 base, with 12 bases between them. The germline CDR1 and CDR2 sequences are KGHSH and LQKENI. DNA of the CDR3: TGTGCCAGCTCACCCCAATTGGAGGGGAACACTGAAGCTTTCTTT. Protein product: CASSPQLEGNTEAFF.

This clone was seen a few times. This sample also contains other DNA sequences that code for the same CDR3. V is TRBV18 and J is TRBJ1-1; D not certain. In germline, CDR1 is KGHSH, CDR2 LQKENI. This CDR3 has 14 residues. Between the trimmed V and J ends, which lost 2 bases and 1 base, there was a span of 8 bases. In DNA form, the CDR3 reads TGTGCCAGCTCACCAGGGCAGGCGAACACTGAAGCTTTCTTT. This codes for CASSPGQANTEAFF.

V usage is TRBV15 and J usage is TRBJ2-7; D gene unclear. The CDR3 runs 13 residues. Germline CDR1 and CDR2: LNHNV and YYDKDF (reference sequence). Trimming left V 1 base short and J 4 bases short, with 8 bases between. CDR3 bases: TGTGCCACCAGCAGAGGACAACAGTACGAGCAGTACTTC. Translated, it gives CATSRGQQYEQYF.

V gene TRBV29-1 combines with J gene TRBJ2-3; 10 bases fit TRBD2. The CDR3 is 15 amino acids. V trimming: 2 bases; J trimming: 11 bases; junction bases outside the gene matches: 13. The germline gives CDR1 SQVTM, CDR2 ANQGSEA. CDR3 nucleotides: TGCAGCGTTGAACTCGGGACTAGCGCCGGGGGTGGGCAGTATTTT. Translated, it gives CSVELGTSAGGGQYF.

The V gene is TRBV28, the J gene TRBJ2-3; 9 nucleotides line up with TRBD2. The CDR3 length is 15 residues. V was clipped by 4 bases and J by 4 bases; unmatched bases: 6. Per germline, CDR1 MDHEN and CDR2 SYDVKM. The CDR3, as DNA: TGTGCCAGCAGTTGGTTGCGGGGGGGAGCAGATACGCAGTATTTT. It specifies CASSWLRGGADTQYF.

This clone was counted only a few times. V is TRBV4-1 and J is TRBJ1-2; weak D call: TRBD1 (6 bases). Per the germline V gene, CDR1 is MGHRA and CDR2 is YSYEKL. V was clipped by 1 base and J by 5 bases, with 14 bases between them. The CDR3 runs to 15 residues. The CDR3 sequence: CASSQGTGKAYGYTF. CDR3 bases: TGCGCCAGCAGCCAAGGAACAGGGAAGGCGTATGGCTACACCTTC.

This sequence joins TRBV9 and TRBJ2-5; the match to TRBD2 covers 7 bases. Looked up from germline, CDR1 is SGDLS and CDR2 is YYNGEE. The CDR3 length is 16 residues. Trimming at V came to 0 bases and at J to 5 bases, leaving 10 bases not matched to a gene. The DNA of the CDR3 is TGTGCCAGCAGCGTAGGGTTCCTGGAGACTAGCGAGACCCAGTACTTC. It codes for CASSVGFLETSETQYF. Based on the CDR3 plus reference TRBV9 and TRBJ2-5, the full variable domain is DSGVTQTPKHLITATGQRVTLRCSPRSGDLSVYWYQQSLDQGLQFLIQYYNGEERAKGNILERFSAQQFPDLHSELNLSSLELGDSALYFCASSVGFLETSETQYFGPGTRLLVL.

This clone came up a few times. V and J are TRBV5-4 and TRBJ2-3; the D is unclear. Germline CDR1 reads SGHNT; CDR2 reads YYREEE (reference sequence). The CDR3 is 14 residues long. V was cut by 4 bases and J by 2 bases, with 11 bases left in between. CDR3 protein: CASSLNAPTDTQYF. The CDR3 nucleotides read TGTGCCAGCAGCCTAAACGCGCCCACAGATACGCAGTATTTT.

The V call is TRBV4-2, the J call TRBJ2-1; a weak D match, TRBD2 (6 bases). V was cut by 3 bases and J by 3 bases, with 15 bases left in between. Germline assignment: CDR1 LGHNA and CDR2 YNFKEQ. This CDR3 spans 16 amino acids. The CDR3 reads CASSQVAAWGYNEQFF. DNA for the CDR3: TGTGCCAGCAGCCAGGTAGCGGCCTGGGGCTACAATGAGCAGTTCTTC.

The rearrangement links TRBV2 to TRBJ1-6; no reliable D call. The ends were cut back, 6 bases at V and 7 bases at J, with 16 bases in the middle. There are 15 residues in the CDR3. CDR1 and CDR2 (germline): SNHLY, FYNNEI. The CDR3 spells CASSLSSAENSPLHF. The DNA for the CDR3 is TGTGCCAGCAGCTTATCGAGTGCCGAGAATTCACCCCTCCACTTT.

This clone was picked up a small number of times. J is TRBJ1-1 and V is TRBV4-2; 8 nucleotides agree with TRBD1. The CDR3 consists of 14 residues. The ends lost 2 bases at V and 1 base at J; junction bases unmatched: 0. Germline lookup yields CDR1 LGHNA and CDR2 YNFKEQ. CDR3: CASSQTGGNTEAFF. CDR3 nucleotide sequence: TGTGCCAGCAGCCAAACAGGGGGGAACACTGAAGCTTTCTTT.